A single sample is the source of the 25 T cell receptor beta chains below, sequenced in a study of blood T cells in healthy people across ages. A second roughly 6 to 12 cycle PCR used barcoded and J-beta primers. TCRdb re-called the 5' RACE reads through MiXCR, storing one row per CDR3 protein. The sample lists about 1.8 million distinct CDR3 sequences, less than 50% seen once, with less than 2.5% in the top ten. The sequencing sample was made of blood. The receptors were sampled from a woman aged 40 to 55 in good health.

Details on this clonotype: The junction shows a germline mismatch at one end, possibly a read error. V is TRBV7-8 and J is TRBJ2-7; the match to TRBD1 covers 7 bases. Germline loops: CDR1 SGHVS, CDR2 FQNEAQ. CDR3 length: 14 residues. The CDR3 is CAGSTTGTAYEQYF. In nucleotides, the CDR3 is TGTGCCGGCAGCACTACCGGGACAGCCTACGAGCAGTACTTC.

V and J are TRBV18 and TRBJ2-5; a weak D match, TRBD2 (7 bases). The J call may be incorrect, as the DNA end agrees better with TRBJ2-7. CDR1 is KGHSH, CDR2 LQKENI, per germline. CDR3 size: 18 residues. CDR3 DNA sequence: TGTGCCAGCTCACCACCGTTACGGGGGGCGTGGAACCAGCACGAGCAGTACTTC. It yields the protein CASSPPLRGAWNQHEQYF.

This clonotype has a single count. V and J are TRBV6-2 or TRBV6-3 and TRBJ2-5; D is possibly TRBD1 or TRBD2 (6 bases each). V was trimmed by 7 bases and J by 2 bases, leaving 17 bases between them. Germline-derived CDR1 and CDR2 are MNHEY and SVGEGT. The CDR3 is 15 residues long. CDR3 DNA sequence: TGTGCCAGCAACATGAGGGGGGAGGCTCAAGAGACCCAGTACTTC. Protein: CASNMRGEAQETQYF.

The CDR3 nucleotides are TGCAGTGCTAGAGATAAGGCGGATACGCAGTATTTT. Encoded protein: CSARDKADTQYF. V is TRBV20-1 and J is TRBJ2-3; D unclear. Germline-derived CDR1 and CDR2 are DFQATT and SNEGSKA (reference sequence). V lost 0 bases, J lost 6 bases, and 7 bases lay in between. CDR3 length: 12 residues.

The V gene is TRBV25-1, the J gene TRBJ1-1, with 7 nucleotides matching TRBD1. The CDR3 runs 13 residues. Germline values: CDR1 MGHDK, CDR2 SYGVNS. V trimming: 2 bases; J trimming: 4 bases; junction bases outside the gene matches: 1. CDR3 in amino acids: CASSEPGGTEAFF. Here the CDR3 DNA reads TGTGCCAGCAGTGAACCAGGGGGCACTGAAGCTTTCTTT. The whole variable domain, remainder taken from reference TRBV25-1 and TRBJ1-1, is EADIYQTPRYLVIGTGKKITLECSQTMGHDKMYWYQQDPGMELHLIHYSYGVNSTEKGDLSSESTVSRIRTEHFPLTLESARPSHTSQYLCASSEPGGTEAFFGQGTRLTVV.

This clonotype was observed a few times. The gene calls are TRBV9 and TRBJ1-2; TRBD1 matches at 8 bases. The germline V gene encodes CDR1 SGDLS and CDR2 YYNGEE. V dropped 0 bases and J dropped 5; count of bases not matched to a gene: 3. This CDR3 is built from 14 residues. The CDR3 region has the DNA TGTGCCAGCAGCGTAGGGGACAGGTCTTATGGCTACACCTTC. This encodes CASSVGDRSYGYTF.

The CDR3 loop is CASSGGGTSRNSPLHF. For the CDR3, the DNA is TGTGCCAGCAGCGGGGGTGGGACTTCGAGAAATTCACCCCTCCACTTT. The rearrangement joins TRBV7-9 to TRBJ1-6; D is possibly TRBD1 (5 bases). Germline assignment: CDR1 SEHNR and CDR2 FQNEAQ (reference sequence). This CDR3 has 16 amino acids. V was cut by 5 bases and J by 7 bases, with 18 bases left in between.

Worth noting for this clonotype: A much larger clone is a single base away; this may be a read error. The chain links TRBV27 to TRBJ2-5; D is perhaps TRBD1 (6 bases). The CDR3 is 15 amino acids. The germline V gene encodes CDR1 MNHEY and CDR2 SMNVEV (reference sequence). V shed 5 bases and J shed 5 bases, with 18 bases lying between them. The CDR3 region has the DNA TGTGCCAGCAGTCCAGAGACAGGCGGTCGGGAGACCCAGTACTTC. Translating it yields CASSPETGGRETQYF.

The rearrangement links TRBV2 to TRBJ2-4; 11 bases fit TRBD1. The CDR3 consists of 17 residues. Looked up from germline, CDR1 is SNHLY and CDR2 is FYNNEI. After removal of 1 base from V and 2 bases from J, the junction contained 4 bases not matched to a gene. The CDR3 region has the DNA TGTGCCAGCAGTGAAGTACAGGACAGGGGGCCCAAAAACATTCAGTACTTC. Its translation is CASSEVQDRGPKNIQYF.

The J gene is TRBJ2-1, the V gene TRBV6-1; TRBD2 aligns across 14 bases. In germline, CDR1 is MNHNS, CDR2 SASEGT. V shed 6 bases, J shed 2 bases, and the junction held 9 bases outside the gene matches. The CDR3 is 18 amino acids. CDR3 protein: CASRVTGTSGGPYNEQFF. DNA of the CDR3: TGTGCCAGCAGGGTTACCGGGACTAGCGGGGGCCCCTACAATGAGCAGTTCTTC.

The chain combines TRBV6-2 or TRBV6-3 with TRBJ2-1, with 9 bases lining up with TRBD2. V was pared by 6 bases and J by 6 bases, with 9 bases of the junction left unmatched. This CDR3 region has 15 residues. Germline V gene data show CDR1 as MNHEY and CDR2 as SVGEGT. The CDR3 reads CASRPRGGAVNEQFF. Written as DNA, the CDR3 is TGTGCCAGCAGACCGCGGGGGGGCGCGGTCAATGAGCAGTTCTTC.

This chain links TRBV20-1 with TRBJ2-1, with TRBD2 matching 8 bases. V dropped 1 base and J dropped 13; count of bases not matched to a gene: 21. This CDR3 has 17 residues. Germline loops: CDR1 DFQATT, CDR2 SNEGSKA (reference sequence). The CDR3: CSARGFRGGARQETQFF. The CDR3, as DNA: TGCAGTGCTAGAGGCTTCCGGGGGGGGGCAAGGCAAGAGACCCAGTTCTTC.

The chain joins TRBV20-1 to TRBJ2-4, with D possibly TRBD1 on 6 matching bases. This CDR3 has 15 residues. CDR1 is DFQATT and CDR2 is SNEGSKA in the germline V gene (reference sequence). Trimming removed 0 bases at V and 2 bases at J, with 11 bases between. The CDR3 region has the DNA TGCAGTGCTAGAGAAACAGGGATCTCCAAAAACATTCAGTACTTC. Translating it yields CSARETGISKNIQYF.

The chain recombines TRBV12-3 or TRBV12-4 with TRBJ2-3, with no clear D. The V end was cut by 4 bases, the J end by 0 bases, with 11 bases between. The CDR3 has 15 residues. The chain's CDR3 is CASSSLVGSTDTQYF. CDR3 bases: TGTGCCAGCAGTTCATTGGTGGGTAGCACAGATACGCAGTATTTT.

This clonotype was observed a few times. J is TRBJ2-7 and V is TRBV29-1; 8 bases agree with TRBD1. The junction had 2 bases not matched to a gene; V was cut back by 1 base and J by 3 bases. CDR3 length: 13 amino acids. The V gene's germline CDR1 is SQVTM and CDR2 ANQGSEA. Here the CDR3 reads CSVEAGGGYEQYF. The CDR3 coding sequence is TGCAGCGTTGAAGCAGGGGGCGGCTACGAGCAGTACTTC.

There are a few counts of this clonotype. This CDR3 is CASSYAQGAGYEQYF. In DNA, the CDR3 is TGTGCCAGCAGTTACGCGCAGGGAGCCGGGTACGAGCAGTACTTC. The V gene is TRBV6-2 or TRBV6-3, the J gene TRBJ2-7; D might be TRBD1 or TRBD2, each matching 5 bases. The germline CDR1 and CDR2 sequences are MNHEY and SVGEGT. The V gene lost 2 bases and the J gene lost 4 bases, with 15 bases spanning the gap. This CDR3 spans 15 amino acids.

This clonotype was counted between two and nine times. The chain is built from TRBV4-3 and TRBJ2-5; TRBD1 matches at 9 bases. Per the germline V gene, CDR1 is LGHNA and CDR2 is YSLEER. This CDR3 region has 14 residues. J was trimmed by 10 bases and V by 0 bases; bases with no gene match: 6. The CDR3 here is CASSQEGTGPIQYF. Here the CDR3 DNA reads TGCGCCAGCAGCCAAGAGGGGACAGGGCCAATCCAGTACTTC.

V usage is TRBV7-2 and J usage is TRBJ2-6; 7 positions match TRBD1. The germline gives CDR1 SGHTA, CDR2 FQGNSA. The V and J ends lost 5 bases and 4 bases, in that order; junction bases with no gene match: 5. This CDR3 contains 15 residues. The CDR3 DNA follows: TGTGCCAGCAGCATCCGGGACAGCGGGGCCAACGTCCTGACTTTC. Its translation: CASSIRDSGANVLTF.

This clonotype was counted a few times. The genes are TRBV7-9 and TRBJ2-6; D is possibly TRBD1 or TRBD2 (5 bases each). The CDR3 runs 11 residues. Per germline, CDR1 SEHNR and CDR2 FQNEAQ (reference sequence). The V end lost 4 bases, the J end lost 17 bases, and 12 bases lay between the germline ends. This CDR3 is CASSSVGPVTF. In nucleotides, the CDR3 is TGTGCCAGCAGCTCTGTGGGACCCGTGACTTTC.

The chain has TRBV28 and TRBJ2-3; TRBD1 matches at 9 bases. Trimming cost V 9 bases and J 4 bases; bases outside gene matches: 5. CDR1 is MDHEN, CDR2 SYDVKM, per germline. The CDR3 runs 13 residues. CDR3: CARGQGWADTQYF. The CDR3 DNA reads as TGTGCCAGGGGACAGGGCTGGGCAGATACGCAGTATTTT. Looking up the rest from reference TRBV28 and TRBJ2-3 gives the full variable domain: DVKVTQSSRYLVKRTGEKVFLECVQDMDHENMFWYRQDPGLGLRLIYFSYDVKMKEKGDIPEGYSVSREKKERFSLILESASTNQTSMYLCARGQGWADTQYFGPGTRLTVL.

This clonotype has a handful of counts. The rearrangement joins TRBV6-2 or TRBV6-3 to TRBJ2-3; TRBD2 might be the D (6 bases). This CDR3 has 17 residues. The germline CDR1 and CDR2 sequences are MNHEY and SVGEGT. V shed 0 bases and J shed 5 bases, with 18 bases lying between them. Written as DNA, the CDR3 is TGTGCCAGCAGTTACTCGAATTGGGACTTTATGGAAGATACGCAGTATTTT. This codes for CASSYSNWDFMEDTQYF.

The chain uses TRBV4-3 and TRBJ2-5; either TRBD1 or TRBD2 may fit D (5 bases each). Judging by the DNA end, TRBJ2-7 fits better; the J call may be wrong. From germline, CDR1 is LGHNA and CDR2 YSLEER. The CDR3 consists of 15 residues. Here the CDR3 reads CASSQVRDEAYEQYF. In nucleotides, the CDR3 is TGCGCCAGCAGCCAAGTAAGGGACGAGGCCTACGAGCAGTACTTC.

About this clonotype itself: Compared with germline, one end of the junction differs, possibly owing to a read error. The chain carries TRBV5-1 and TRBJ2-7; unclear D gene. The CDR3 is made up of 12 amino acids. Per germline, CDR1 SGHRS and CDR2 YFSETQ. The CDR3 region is CASNLEFYEQYF. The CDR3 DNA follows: TGCGCCAGCAACTTGGAATTTTACGAGCAGTACTTC.

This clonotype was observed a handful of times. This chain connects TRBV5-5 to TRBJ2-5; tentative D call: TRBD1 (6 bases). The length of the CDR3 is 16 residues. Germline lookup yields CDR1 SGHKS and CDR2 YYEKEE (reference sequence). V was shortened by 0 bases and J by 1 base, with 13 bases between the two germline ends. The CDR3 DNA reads TGTGCCAGCAGCTTGGTGGACAGTGAGGCCCAAGAGACCCAGTACTTC. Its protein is CASSLVDSEAQETQYF.

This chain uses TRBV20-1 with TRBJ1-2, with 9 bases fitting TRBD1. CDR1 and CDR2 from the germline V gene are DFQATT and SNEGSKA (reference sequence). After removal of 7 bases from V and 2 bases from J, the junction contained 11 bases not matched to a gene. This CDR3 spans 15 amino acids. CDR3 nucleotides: TGCAGTGTTCCCCACCGGACAGGGGCGAACTATGGCTACACCTTC. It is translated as CSVPHRTGANYGYTF.